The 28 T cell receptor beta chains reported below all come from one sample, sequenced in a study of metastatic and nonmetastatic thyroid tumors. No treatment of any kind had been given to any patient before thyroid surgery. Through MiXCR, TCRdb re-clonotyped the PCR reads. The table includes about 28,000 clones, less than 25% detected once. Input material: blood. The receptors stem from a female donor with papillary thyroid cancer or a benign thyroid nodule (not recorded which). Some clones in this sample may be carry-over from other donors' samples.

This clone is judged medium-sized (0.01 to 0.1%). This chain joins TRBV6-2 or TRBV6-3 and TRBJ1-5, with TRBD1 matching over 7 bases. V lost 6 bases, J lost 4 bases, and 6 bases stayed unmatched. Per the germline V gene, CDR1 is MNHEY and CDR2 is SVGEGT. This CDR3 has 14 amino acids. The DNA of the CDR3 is TGTGCCAGCAGGCCCTCGGGACAGAATCAGCCCCAGCATTTT. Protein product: CASRPSGQNQPQHF.

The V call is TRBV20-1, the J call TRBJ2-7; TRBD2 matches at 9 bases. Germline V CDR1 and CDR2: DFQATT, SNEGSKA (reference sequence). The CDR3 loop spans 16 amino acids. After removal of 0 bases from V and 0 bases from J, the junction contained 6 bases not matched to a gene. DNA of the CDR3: TGCAGTGCTAGAGATACGCGGGGGGGAGGCTCCTACGAGCAGTACTTC. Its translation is CSARDTRGGGSYEQYF.

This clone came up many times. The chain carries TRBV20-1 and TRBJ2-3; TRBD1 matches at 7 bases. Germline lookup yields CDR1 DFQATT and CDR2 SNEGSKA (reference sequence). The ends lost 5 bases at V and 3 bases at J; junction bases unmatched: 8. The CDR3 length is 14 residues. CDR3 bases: TGCAGTGCTGGGTCAGGGGGTAATACAGATACGCAGTATTTT. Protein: CSAGSGGNTDTQYF.

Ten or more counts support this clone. CDR3 sequence: CASSASGTSVYEQYF. The CDR3 region has the DNA TGTGCCAGTAGTGCCTCCGGGACTAGCGTCTACGAGCAGTACTTC. The genes are TRBV19 and TRBJ2-7; 10 bases are shared with TRBD2. The CDR3 has 15 residues. J was trimmed by 3 bases and V by 5 bases; bases with no gene match: 7. CDR1 LNHDA and CDR2 SQIVND come from the germline V gene (reference sequence).

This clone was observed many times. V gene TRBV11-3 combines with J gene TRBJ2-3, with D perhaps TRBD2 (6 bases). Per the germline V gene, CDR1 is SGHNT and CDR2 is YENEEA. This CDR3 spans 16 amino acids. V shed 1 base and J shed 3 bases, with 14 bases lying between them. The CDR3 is CASSLVGGTGTDTQYF. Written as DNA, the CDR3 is TGTGCCAGCAGCTTAGTGGGCGGGACGGGGACAGATACGCAGTATTTT.

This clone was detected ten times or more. The CDR3 bases are TGTGCCAGCAGCTTGGTCCAGCGGGAGAACGATGAGCAGTTCTTC. Amino acids: CASSLVQRENDEQFF. This chain uses TRBV5-4 with TRBJ2-1, with TRBD2 matching over 8 bases. The CDR3 sequence is 15 residues long. Germline V gives CDR1 SGHNT, CDR2 YYREEE (reference sequence). J lost 8 bases, V lost 0 bases, and 7 bases had no gene match.

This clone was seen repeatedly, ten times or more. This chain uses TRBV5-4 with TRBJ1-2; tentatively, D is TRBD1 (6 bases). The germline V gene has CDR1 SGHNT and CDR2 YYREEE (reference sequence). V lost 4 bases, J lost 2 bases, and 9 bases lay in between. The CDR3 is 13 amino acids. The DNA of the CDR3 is TGTGCCAGCAGCCCAGACAGGAACTATGGCTACACCTTC. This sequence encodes CASSPDRNYGYTF.

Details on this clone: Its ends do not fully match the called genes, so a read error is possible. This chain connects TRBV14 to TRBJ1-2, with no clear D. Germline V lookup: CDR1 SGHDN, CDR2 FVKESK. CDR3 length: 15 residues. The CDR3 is CANSRSQTRNYGYTF. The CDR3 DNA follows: TGTGCCAACAGCCGCTCCCAGACACGGAACTATGGCTACACCTTC.

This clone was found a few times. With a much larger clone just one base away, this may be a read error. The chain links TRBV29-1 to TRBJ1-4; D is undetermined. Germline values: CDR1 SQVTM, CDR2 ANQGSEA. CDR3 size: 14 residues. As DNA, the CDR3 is TGCATCGTTGTGGCGGGTGCAACTAATGAAAAACTGTTTTTT. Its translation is CIVVAGATNEKLFF.

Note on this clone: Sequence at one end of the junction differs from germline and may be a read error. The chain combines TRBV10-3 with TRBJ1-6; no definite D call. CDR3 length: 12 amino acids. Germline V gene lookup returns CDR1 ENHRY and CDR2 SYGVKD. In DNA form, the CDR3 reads TGTGCCTTCAGTTCCGTTAATTCACCCCTCCACTTT. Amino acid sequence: CAFSSVNSPLHF.

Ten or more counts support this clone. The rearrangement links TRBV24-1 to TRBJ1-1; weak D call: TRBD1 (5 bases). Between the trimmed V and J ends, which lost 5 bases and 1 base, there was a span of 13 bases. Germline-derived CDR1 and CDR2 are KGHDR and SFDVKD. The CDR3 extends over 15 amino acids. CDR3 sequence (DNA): TGTGCCACCAGTGGCGCAGATACAGGGAACACTGAAGCTTTCTTT. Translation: CATSGADTGNTEAFF.

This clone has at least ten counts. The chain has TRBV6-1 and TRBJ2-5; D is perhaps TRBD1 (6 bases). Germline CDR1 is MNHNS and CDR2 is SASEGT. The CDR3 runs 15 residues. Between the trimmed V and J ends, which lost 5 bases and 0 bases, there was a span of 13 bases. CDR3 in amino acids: CASSLDRQYQETQYF. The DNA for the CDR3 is TGTGCCAGCAGTTTGGACAGACAGTACCAAGAGACCCAGTACTTC.

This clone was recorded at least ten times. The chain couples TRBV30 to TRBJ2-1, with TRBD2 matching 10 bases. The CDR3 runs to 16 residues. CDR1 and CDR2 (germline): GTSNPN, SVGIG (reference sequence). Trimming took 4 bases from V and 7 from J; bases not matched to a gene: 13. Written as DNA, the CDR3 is TGTGCCTGGACAGGTGCGGCTAGCGGGAGAGTTAATGAGCAGTTCTTC. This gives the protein CAWTGAASGRVNEQFF.

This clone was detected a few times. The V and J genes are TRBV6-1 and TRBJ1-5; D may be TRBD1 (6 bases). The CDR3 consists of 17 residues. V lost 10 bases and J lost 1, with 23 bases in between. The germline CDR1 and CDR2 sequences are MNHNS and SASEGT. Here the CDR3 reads CAIIPGRGRGSNQPQHF. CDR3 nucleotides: TGTGCCATCATCCCGGGCAGGGGTCGCGGAAGCAATCAGCCCCAGCATTTT.

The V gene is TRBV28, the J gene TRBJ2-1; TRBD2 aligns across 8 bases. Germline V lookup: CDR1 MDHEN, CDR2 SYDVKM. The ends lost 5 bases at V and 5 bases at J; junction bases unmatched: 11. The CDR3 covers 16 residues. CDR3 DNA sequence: TGTGCCAGCAGTCCGGGGGGGTGGTCTTCGCACAATGAGCAGTTCTTC. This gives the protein CASSPGGWSSHNEQFF.

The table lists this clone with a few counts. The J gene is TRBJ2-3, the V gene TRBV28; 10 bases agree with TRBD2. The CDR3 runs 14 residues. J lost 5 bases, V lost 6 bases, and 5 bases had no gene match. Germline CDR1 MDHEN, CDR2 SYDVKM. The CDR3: CASRGTSDGDTQYF. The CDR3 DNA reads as TGTGCCAGCAGGGGGACTAGCGATGGAGATACGCAGTATTTT. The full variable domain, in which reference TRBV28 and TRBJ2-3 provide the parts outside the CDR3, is DVKVTQSSRYLVKRTGEKVFLECVQDMDHENMFWYRQDPGLGLRLIYFSYDVKMKEKGDIPEGYSVSREKKERFSLILESASTNQTSMYLCASRGTSDGDTQYFGPGTRLTVL.

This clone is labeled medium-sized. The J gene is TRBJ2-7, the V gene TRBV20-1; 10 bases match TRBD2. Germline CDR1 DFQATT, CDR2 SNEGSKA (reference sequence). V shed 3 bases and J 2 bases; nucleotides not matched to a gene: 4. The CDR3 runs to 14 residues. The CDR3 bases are TGCAGTGCTAGGCCTCTAGCGGGGGCCTACGAGCAGTACTTC. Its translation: CSARPLAGAYEQYF.

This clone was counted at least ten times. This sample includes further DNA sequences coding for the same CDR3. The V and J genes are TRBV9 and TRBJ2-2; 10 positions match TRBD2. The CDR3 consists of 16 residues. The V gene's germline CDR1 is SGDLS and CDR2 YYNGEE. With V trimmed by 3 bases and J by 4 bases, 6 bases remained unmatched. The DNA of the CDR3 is TGTGCCAGCAGCGCGAACTTAGCGGGGGGCACCGGGGAGCTGTTTTTT. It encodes CASSANLAGGTGELFF.

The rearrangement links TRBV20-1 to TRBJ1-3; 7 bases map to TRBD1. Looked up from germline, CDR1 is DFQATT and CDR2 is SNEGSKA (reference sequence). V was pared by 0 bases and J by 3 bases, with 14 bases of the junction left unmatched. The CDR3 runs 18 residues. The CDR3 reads CSAREQGRGGRSGNTIYF. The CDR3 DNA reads TGCAGTGCTAGAGAACAGGGGCGTGGGGGGCGTAGTGGAAACACCATATATTTT.

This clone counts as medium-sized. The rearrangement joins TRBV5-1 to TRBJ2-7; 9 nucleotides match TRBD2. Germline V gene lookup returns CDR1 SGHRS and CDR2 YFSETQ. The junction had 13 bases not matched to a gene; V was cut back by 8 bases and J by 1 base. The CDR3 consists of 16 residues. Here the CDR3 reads CASHPGPAGGSYEQYF. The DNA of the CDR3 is TGCGCCAGTCATCCAGGCCCAGCGGGAGGTTCCTACGAGCAGTACTTC. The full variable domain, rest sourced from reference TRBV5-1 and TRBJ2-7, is KAGVTQTPRYLIKTRGQQVTLSCSPISGHRSVSWYQQTPGQGLQFLFEYFSETQRNKGNFPGRFSGRQFSNSRSEMNVSTLELGDSALYLCASHPGPAGGSYEQYFGPGTRLTVT.

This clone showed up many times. This chain's CDR3 is CASSLGLADEQFF. The CDR3, as DNA: TGTGCCAGCAGCTTGGGTCTAGCGGATGAGCAGTTCTTC. The rearrangement links TRBV11-2 to TRBJ2-1; TRBD2 agrees at 7 bases. CDR3 length: 13 residues. J lost 8 bases, V lost 3 bases, and 4 bases had no gene match. CDR1 and CDR2 from the germline V gene are SGHAT and FQNNGV.

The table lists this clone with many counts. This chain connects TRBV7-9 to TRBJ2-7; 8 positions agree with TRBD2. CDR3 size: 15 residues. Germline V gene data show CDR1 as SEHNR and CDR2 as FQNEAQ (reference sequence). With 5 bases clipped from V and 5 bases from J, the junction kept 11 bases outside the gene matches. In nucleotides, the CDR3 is TGTGCCAGCAGCCGTGGGGAGAGCGGGAGCGACGAGCAGTACTTC. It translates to CASSRGESGSDEQYF.

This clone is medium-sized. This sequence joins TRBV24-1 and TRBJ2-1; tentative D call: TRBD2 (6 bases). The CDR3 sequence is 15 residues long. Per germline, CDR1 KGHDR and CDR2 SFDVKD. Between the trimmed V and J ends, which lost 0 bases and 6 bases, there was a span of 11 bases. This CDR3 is CATSDLLAEPNEQFF. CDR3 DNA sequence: TGTGCCACCAGTGATTTGTTAGCGGAGCCCAATGAGCAGTTCTTC.

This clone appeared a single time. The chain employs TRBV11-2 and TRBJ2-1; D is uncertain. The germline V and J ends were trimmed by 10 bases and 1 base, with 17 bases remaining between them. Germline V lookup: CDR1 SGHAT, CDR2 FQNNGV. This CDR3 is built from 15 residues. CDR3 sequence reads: CAITFQAASYNEQFF. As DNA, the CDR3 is TGTGCCATCACCTTCCAGGCGGCATCCTACAATGAGCAGTTCTTC. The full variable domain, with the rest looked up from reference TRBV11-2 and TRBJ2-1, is EAGVAQSPRYKIIEKRQSVAFWCNPISGHATLYWYQQILGQGPKLLIQFQNNGVVDDSQLPKDRFSAERLKGVDSTLKIQPAKLEDSAVYLCAITFQAASYNEQFFGPGTRLTVL.

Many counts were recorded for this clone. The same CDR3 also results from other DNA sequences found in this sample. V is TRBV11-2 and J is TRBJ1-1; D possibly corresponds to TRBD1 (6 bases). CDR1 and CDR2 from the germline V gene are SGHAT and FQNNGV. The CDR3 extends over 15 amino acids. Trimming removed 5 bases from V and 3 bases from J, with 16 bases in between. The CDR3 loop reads CASSAAQGIDTEAFF. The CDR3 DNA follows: TGTGCCAGCAGCGCCGCACAGGGCATAGACACTGAAGCTTTCTTT. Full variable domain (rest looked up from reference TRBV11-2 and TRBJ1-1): EAGVAQSPRYKIIEKRQSVAFWCNPISGHATLYWYQQILGQGPKLLIQFQNNGVVDDSQLPKDRFSAERLKGVDSTLKIQPAKLEDSAVYLCASSAAQGIDTEAFFGQGTRLTVV.

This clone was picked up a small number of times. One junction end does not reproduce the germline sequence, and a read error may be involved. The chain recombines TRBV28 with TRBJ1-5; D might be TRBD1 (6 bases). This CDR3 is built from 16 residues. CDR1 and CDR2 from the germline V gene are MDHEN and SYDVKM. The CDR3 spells CASSSTGLGPNEQQHF. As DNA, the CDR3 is TGCGCCAGCAGTTCGACAGGATTGGGGCCGAATGAGCAACAGCATTTT.

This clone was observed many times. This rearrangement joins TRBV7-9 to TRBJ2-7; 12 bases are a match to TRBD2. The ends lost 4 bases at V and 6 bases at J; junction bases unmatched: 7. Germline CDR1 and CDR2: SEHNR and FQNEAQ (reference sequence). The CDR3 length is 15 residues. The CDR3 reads CASSSRLAGELEQYF. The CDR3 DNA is TGTGCCAGCAGCTCACGACTAGCGGGAGAGCTCGAGCAGTACTTC.

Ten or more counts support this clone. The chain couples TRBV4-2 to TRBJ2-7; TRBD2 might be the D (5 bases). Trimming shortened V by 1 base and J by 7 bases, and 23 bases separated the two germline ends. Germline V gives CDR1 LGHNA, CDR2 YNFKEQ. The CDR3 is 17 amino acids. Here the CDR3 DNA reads TGTGCCAGCAGCCAAGGAGGGATCTTAGGATCCGCACGGGAGCAGTACTTC. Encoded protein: CASSQGGILGSAREQYF.